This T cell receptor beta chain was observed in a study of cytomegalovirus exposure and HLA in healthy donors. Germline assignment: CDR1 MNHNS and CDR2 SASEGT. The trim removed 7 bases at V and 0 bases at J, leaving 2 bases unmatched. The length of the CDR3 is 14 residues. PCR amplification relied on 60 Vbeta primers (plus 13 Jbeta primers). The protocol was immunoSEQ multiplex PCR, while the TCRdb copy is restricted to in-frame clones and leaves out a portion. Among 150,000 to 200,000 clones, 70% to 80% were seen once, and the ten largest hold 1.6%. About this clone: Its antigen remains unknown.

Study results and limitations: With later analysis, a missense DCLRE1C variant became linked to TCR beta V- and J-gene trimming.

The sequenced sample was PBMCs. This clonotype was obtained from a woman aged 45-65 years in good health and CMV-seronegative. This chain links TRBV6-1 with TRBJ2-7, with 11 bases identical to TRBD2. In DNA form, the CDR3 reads TGTGCCAGCACCCTAGCGGGGGGCTCCTACGAGCAGTACTTC. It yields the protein CASTLAGGSYEQYF.